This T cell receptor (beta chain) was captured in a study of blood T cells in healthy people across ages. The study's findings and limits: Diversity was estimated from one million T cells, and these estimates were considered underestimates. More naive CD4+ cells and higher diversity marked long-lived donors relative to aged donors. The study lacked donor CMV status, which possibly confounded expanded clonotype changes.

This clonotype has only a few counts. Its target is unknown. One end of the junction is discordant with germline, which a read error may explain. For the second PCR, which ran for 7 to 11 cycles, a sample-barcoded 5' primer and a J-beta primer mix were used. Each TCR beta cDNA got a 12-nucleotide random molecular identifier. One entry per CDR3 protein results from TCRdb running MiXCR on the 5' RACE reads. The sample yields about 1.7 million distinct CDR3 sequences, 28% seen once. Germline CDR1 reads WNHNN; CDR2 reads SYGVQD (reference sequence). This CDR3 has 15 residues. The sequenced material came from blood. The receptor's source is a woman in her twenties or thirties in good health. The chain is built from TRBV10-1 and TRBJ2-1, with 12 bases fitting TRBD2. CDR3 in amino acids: CASSGTSGQNNELFF. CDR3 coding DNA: TGCGCCAGCTCCGGGACTAGCGGGCAAAACAATGAGCTGTTCTTC.